A single sample is the source of the 26 T cell receptor beta chains below, sequenced in a study of cytomegalovirus exposure and HLA in healthy donors. The method was immunoSEQ multiplex PCR; TCRdb's version includes in-frame clones alone and lacks a portion of them. The profile shows about 120,000 clones, 86% of them singletons. Sequenced sample: PBMCs. The receptors here all came from a man aged 18 to 30 in good health and CMV-seronegative.

This clone appeared a few times. The rearrangement uses TRBV7-7 and TRBJ2-3; tentatively, D is TRBD1 (5 bases). Trimming cost V 4 bases and J 4 bases, with 9 bases left between them. Germline loops: CDR1 SSHAT, CDR2 FNYEAQ (reference sequence). CDR3 length: 13 amino acids. The CDR3 bases are TGTGCCAGCAGCTCCCACAGGTCAGATACGCAGTATTTT. It translates to CASSSHRSDTQYF.

V usage is TRBV7-9 and J usage is TRBJ1-2, with 7 bases that match TRBD1. Trimming took 5 bases from V and 8 from J; bases not matched to a gene: 14. Germline CDR1 SEHNR, CDR2 FQNEAQ (reference sequence). The CDR3 totals 15 residues. DNA for the CDR3: TGTGCCAGCAGCCCGGGACAGATGACCTTTCTGGGCTACACCTTC. The encoded protein is CASSPGQMTFLGYTF.

The chain recombines TRBV7-9 with TRBJ2-7; TRBD2 agrees at 11 bases. J was trimmed by 5 bases and V by 1 base; bases with no gene match: 4. CDR3 length equals 15 residues. Germline lookup yields CDR1 SEHNR and CDR2 FQNEAQ (reference sequence). The CDR3 DNA is TGTGCCAGCAGCTTAGTTACTAGCGGGAGTGACGAGCAGTACTTC. This gives the protein CASSLVTSGSDEQYF.

V gene TRBV5-1 combines with J gene TRBJ2-5, with D possibly being TRBD1 (6 bases). The ends were cut back, 5 bases at V and 1 base at J, with 15 bases in the middle. The CDR3 is 15 residues long. Germline V gives CDR1 SGHRS, CDR2 YFSETQ. DNA for the CDR3: TGCGCCAGCAGGTTACAGGGCCCAGCCCAAGAGACCCAGTACTTC. It yields the protein CASRLQGPAQETQYF.

The chain is built from TRBV12-5 and TRBJ1-4; tentative D call: TRBD1 (5 bases). Germline loops: CDR1 LGHNT, CDR2 FRNRAP. This CDR3 region has 16 residues. V lost 0 bases to trimming and J lost 2 bases, with 10 bases between them. The CDR3 loop is CASGLVPAGTNEKLFF. CDR3 DNA: TGTGCTAGTGGTTTGGTACCGGCAGGGACTAATGAAAAACTGTTTTTT.

V usage is TRBV18 and J usage is TRBJ1-1, with D possibly matching TRBD1 (6 bases). V lost 5 bases and J 3 bases, leaving 13 bases between the germline ends. Looked up from germline, CDR1 is KGHSH and CDR2 is LQKENI. The CDR3 spans 14 residues. The CDR3 nucleotides are TGTGCCAGCTCATCCAGGGGATCAGACACTGAAGCTTTCTTT. Protein: CASSSRGSDTEAFF.

The rearrangement joins TRBV29-1 to TRBJ2-7; TRBD2 agrees at 9 bases. This CDR3 comprises 13 residues. Germline assignment: CDR1 SQVTM and CDR2 ANQGSEA. The ends lost 4 bases at V and 4 bases at J; junction bases unmatched: 5. The CDR3 bases are TGCAGCGTTGTAGCGGGAGAAGGTTACGAGCAGTACTTC. It encodes CSVVAGEGYEQYF.

This clone was observed a single time. This chain joins TRBV28 and TRBJ2-7; 8 bases map to TRBD1. Trimming removed 7 bases from V and 1 base from J; junction bases left unmatched: 9. CDR1 and CDR2 from the germline V gene are MDHEN and SYDVKM. The CDR3 contains 15 residues. DNA for the CDR3: TGTGCCAGCACCCCGGGACAGGCGCGATCCTACGAGCAGTACTTC. This codes for CASTPGQARSYEQYF. Full variable domain (missing parts from reference TRBV28 and TRBJ2-7): DVKVTQSSRYLVKRTGEKVFLECVQDMDHENMFWYRQDPGLGLRLIYFSYDVKMKEKGDIPEGYSVSREKKERFSLILESASTNQTSMYLCASTPGQARSYEQYFGPGTRLTVT.

J is TRBJ2-5 and V is TRBV6-5; 7 positions agree with TRBD2. CDR3 length: 14 amino acids. Germline-derived CDR1 and CDR2 are MNHEY and SVGAGI. V lost 0 bases to trimming and J lost 2 bases; unmatched junction nucleotides: 0. CDR3 sequence: CASSYSRGQETQYF. The CDR3, as DNA: TGTGCCAGCAGTTACTCGCGGGGGCAAGAGACCCAGTACTTC.

This clone has only a few counts. The J gene is TRBJ1-6, the V gene TRBV5-1, with TRBD1 identical over 7 bases. The germline V gene has CDR1 SGHRS and CDR2 YFSETQ. V gave up 0 bases and J gave up 11 bases; unmatched junction bases: 8. The CDR3 covers 15 residues. CDR3 region: CASSLAEGTAAPLHF. The CDR3 nucleotides read TGCGCCAGCAGCTTGGCCGAGGGGACAGCGGCACCCCTCCACTTT. Complete variable domain (other parts from reference TRBV5-1 and TRBJ1-6): KAGVTQTPRYLIKTRGQQVTLSCSPISGHRSVSWYQQTPGQGLQFLFEYFSETQRNKGNFPGRFSGRQFSNSRSEMNVSTLELGDSALYLCASSLAEGTAAPLHFGNGTRLTVT.

The gene calls are TRBV28 and TRBJ1-2, with D possibly TRBD1 on 6 matching bases. V was shortened by 4 bases and J by 6 bases, with 9 bases between the two germline ends. Germline CDR1 MDHEN, CDR2 SYDVKM. The CDR3 loop spans 12 amino acids. This chain's CDR3 is CASSWGGHGYTF. The CDR3 DNA reads TGTGCCAGCAGTTGGGGGGGCCATGGCTACACCTTC.

This chain joins TRBV5-1 and TRBJ2-7, with 11 bases matching TRBD2. V gave up 4 bases and J gave up 3 bases; unmatched junction bases: 6. Germline CDR1 reads SGHRS; CDR2 reads YFSETQ. This CDR3 has 15 amino acids. CDR3 loop: CASSPGGTSGYEQYF. The CDR3 DNA reads TGCGCCAGCAGCCCTGGCGGGACTAGCGGCTACGAGCAGTACTTC.

The table lists this clone with a few counts. The chain uses TRBV27 and TRBJ2-7, with D unclear. This CDR3 spans 13 amino acids. Germline CDR1 is MNHEY and CDR2 is SMNVEV (reference sequence). The V gene lost 5 bases and the J gene lost 4 bases, with 12 bases spanning the gap. In DNA form, the CDR3 reads TGTGCCAGCAGTCACCGCGAGGAGTACGAGCAGTACTTC. Protein sequence: CASSHREEYEQYF.

The rearrangement links TRBV5-4 to TRBJ2-1; 9 bases are a match to TRBD1. V lost 2 bases, J lost 8 bases, and 11 bases stayed unmatched. The germline CDR1 and CDR2 sequences are SGHNT and YYREEE (reference sequence). The CDR3 is 16 residues long. CDR3 bases: TGTGCCAGCAGCTTCAAGACAGGGGGAGGCGCGGATGAGCAGTTCTTC. It codes for CASSFKTGGGADEQFF.

About this clone itself: Other DNA sequences within the sample encode an identical CDR3. The chain combines TRBV27 with TRBJ1-2; 8 bases align to TRBD1. The CDR3 length is 14 residues. Unmatched junction bases numbered 3, after V lost 2 bases and J lost 4 bases. Germline V gene lookup returns CDR1 MNHEY and CDR2 SMNVEV (reference sequence). In DNA form, the CDR3 reads TGTGCCAGCAGTTTAGGGACAGGCAGCTATGGCTACACCTTC. Its protein is CASSLGTGSYGYTF.

The chain is built from TRBV2 and TRBJ1-3; possible D gene TRBD1, 6 bases. Germline loops: CDR1 SNHLY, CDR2 FYNNEI. This CDR3 has 17 residues. Trimming took 2 bases from V and 0 from J, leaving 14 bases between them. CDR3 in amino acids: CASSEYLRGRSGNTIYF. The CDR3 DNA follows: TGTGCCAGCAGTGAATATCTCAGGGGCCGCTCTGGAAACACCATATATTTT.

A single count supports this clone. The rearrangement links TRBV30 to TRBJ2-7; the D is unclear. In germline, CDR1 is GTSNPN, CDR2 SVGIG (reference sequence). With 1 base removed from V and 5 bases from J, the gap between germline ends came to 9 bases. This CDR3 is built from 12 residues. The CDR3 protein is CAWSGLTDEQYF. In DNA form, the CDR3 reads TGTGCCTGGAGTGGCCTCACGGACGAGCAGTACTTC.

CDR3 DNA: TGTGCCAGCAGCTCAGAGAGAGCGGGAGTGTCCGAGCAGTACTTC. Amino acid sequence: CASSSERAGVSEQYF. V is TRBV7-2 and J is TRBJ2-7, with 8 bases lining up with TRBD2. CDR1 SGHTA and CDR2 FQGNSA come from the germline V gene. The CDR3 has 15 amino acids. The junction had 11 bases not matched to a gene; V was cut back by 4 bases and J by 6 bases.

The chain links TRBV5-1 to TRBJ1-5, with D perhaps matching TRBD1 (6 bases). V shed 2 bases and J shed 6 bases, with 12 bases lying between them. CDR1 and CDR2 (germline): SGHRS, YFSETQ. CDR3 length equals 14 residues. The CDR3 coding sequence is TGCGCCAGCAGCTTAGGGGGTTTCGGTCAGCCCCAGCATTTT. The encoded protein is CASSLGGFGQPQHF.

V and J are TRBV28 and TRBJ1-4; TRBD1 might be the D (5 bases). Trimming removed 6 bases from V and 10 bases from J, with 15 bases in between. Germline-derived CDR1 and CDR2 are MDHEN and SYDVKM. The CDR3 has 13 residues. The CDR3 nucleotides read TGTGCCAGCAGCAAAGGTCCGGGGGGAAAACTGTTTTTT. Translating gives CASSKGPGGKLFF.

J is TRBJ1-1 and V is TRBV29-1, with D hard to call. The CDR3 loop spans 13 amino acids. V was shortened by 8 bases and J by 4 bases, with 17 bases between the two germline ends. The germline V gene encodes CDR1 SQVTM and CDR2 ANQGSEA. The chain's CDR3 is CSTRDGMGTEAFF. The DNA of the CDR3 is TGCAGCACCAGAGACGGGATGGGCACTGAAGCTTTCTTT.

The chain employs TRBV27 and TRBJ2-3; 7 positions match TRBD2. With V trimmed by 2 bases and J by 1 base, 3 bases remained unmatched. CDR1 is MNHEY and CDR2 is SMNVEV in the germline V gene (reference sequence). This CDR3 is 15 amino acids long. The DNA for the CDR3 is TGTGCCAGCAGTTTACTAGCGGCACGCACAGATACGCAGTATTTT. Its protein is CASSLLAARTDTQYF.

The V and J genes are TRBV5-5 and TRBJ1-1; the D is unclear. Deletions cut 0 bases from V and 7 bases from J, with 7 bases between. Germline values: CDR1 SGHKS, CDR2 YYEKEE (reference sequence). CDR3 length: 12 amino acids. This chain's CDR3 is CASSLDEGEAFF. The CDR3 DNA reads TGTGCCAGCAGCTTGGATGAGGGTGAAGCTTTCTTT.

The chain uses TRBV27 and TRBJ1-5; TRBD1 matches 9 bases. Germline trimming cut 7 bases from V and 2 bases from J; bases unmatched to any gene: 3. The CDR3 totals 14 residues. Germline loops: CDR1 MNHEY, CDR2 SMNVEV (reference sequence). In nucleotides, the CDR3 is TGTGCCAGCAAGGACAGGGGCCGCAATCAGCCCCAGCATTTT. This sequence encodes CASKDRGRNQPQHF.

In DNA, the CDR3 is TGTGCCAGCAGCTCTCTACCCAGGGTCCTGGGCTACACCTTC. It specifies CASSSLPRVLGYTF. V and J are TRBV7-9 and TRBJ1-2; D possibly corresponds to TRBD1 (5 bases). Germline V gives CDR1 SEHNR, CDR2 FQNEAQ (reference sequence). The ends were cut back, 4 bases at V and 8 bases at J, with 17 bases in the middle. This CDR3 contains 14 residues.

This clone was seen just once. CDR3 region: CASSEIPGQGLGQPQHF. CDR3 nucleotide sequence: TGTGCCAGCAGCGAGATCCCCGGACAGGGGCTAGGTCAGCCCCAGCATTTT. The V and J genes are TRBV7-8 and TRBJ1-5; 9 nucleotides agree with TRBD1. The V gene end was trimmed by 5 bases and the J gene end by 6 bases; junction bases not matched to a gene: 14. This CDR3 is built from 17 residues. Germline V gene sequence: CDR1 SGHVS, CDR2 FQNEAQ. The full variable domain, its missing parts supplied by reference TRBV7-8 and TRBJ1-5, is GAGVSQSPRYKVAKRGQDVALRCDPISGHVSLFWYQQALGQGPEFLTYFQNEAQLDKSGLPSDRFFAERPEGSVSTLKIQRTQQEDSAVYLCASSEIPGQGLGQPQHFGDGTRLSIL.